This T cell receptor beta chain originates from a study of identical twins. All donors were healthy, and all were Caucasian. TCRdb processed the 5' RACE reads anew with MiXCR; each CDR3 protein has one entry. The data show about 690,000 distinct CDR3 sequences, 5.5% to 6.5% seen once. Ten or more counts support this clonotype. The antigen is undetermined. This CDR3 is 17 amino acids long. J lost 7 bases, V lost 4 bases, and 17 bases had no gene match. Germline V gene lookup returns CDR1 SGDLS and CDR2 YYNGEE. Notes on the study in general: Twins shared out-of-frame alpha sequences with excess low generation probability.

The gene calls are TRBV9 and TRBJ2-1; 7 bases align to TRBD2. The sequenced sample consisted of naive T cells sorted from blood. This TCR came from a man between 18 and 29 years old in good health. The CDR3 DNA sequence: TGTGCCAGCAGCTCGCCCCGGACGGGCGGGAGTGAGAATGAGCAGTTCTTC. Translated: CASSSPRTGGSENEQFF. The variable domain in full, completed from reference TRBV9 and TRBJ2-1, reads DSGVTQTPKHLITATGQRVTLRCSPRSGDLSVYWYQQSLDQGLQFLIQYYNGEERAKGNILERFSAQQFPDLHSELNLSSLELGDSALYFCASSSPRTGGSENEQFFGPGTRLTVL.